This TCR beta chain was found in a study of blood T cell repertoires in COVID-19. Overall study context: From the United States, Italy and Spain came samples of acute and convalescent COVID-19. Sources were T cells, B-cell-depleted T cells, or PBMCs; the material itself was cDNA or gDNA.

Seattle enrolled patients during active infection and tracked them longitudinally. With 2 bases removed from V and 1 base from J, the gap between germline ends came to 12 bases. The CDR3 consists of 16 residues. Germline lookup yields CDR1 KGHSH and CDR2 LQKENI. Original handling: Estimation of nucleated cell counts relied on the amplification of reference gene primers. TCRdb keeps only in-frame clones here, not all; method: immunoSEQ multiplex PCR. The DNA gave D and trimming, while V, J and clone size come from that table. There are around 300,000 clones in the sample; approximately 86% occur only once, and roughly 14% lies in the top ten. This clone has only a few counts.

The J gene is TRBJ1-3, the V gene TRBV18; D is ambiguous. The receptor comes from a woman between 65 and 79 years old with COVID-19, enrolled during active disease. Input material: peripheral blood. The CDR3 DNA reads TGTGCCAGCTCACCAACGCAGGAGGGATCTGGAAACACCATATATTTT. Protein sequence: CASSPTQEGSGNTIYF.